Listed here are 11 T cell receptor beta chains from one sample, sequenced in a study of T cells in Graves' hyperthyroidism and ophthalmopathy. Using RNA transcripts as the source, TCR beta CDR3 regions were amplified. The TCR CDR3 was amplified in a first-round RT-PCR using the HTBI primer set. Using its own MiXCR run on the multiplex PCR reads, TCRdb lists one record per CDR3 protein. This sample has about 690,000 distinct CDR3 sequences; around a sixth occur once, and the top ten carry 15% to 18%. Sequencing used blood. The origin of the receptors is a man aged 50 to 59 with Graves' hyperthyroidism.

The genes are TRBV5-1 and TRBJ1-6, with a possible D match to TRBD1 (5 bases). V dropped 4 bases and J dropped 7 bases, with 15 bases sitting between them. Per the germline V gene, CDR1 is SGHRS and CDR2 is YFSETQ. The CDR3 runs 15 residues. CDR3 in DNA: TGCGCCAGCAGCCCGTCGACAGAAATAAATTCACCCCTCCACTTT. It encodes CASSPSTEINSPLHF.

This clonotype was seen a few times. Here the CDR3 DNA reads TGTGCCAGCAGTTTAGCTGGACAGCTCAATCAGCCCCAGCATTTT. Its protein is CASSLAGQLNQPQHF. This rearrangement joins TRBV28 to TRBJ1-5; D possibly corresponds to TRBD1 (6 bases). The CDR3 sequence is 15 residues long. V dropped 2 bases and J dropped 3 bases, with 11 bases sitting between them. Germline V gene data show CDR1 as MDHEN and CDR2 as SYDVKM.

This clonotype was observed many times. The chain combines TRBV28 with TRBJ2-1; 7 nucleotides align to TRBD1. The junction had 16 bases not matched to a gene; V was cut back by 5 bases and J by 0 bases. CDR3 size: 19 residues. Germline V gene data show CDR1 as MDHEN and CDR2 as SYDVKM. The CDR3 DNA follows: TGTGCCAGCAGTCCCTGGGGACAGACGCCACCGAGCTCCTACAATGAGCAGTTCTTC. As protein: CASSPWGQTPPSSYNEQFF.

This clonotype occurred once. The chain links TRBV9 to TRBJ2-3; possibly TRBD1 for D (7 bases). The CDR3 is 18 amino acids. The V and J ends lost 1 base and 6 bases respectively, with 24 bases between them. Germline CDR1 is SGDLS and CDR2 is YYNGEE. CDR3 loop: CASSVNPFGSAGQDTQYF. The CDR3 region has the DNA TGTGCCAGCAGCGTAAATCCTTTCGGTTCCGCGGGACAGGATACGCAGTATTTT. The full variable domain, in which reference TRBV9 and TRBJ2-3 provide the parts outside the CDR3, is DSGVTQTPKHLITATGQRVTLRCSPRSGDLSVYWYQQSLDQGLQFLIQYYNGEERAKGNILERFSAQQFPDLHSELNLSSLELGDSALYFCASSVNPFGSAGQDTQYFGPGTRLTVL.

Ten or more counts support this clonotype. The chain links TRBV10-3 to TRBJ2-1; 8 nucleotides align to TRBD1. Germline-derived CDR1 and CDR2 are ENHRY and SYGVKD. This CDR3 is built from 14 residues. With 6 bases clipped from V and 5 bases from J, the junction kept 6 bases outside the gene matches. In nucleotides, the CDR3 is TGTGCCATCAGGTACGGGGACAGGAACAATGAGCAGTTCTTC. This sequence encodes CAIRYGDRNNEQFF.

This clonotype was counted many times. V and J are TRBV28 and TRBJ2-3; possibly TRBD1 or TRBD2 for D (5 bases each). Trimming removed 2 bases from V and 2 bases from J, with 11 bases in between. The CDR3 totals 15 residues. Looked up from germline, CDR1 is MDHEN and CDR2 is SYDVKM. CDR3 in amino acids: CASSLGGANTDTQYF. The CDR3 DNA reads TGTGCCAGCAGTTTAGGGGGAGCCAACACAGATACGCAGTATTTT.

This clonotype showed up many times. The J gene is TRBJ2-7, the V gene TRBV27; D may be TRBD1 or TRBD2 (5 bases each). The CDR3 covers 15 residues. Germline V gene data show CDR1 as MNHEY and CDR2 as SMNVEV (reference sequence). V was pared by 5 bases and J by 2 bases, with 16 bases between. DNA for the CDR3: TGTGCCAGCAGTCCATCGCCGGGACCACCCTACGAGCAGTACTTC. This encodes CASSPSPGPPYEQYF.

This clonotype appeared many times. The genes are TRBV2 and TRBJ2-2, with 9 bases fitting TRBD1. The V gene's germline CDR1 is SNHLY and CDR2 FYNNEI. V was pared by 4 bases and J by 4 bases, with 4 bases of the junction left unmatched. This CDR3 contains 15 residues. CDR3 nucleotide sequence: TGTGCCAGCAGTGGGGACAGGGCGATCACCGGGGAGCTGTTTTTT. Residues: CASSGDRAITGELFF.

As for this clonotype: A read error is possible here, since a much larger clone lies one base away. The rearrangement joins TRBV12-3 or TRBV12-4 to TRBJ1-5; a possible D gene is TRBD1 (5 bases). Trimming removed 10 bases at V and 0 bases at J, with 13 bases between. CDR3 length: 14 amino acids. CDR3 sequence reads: CANSEGNSNQPQHF. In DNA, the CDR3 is TGTGCCAACAGCGAGGGGAATAGCAATCAGCCCCAGCATTTT.

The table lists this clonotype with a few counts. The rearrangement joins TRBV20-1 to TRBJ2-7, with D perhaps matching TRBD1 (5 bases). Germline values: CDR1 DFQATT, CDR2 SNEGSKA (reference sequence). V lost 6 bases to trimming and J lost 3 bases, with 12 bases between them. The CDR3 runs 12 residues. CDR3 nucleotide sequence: TGCAGTGCCCCCCGGACACTCTACGAGCAGTACTTC. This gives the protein CSAPRTLYEQYF.

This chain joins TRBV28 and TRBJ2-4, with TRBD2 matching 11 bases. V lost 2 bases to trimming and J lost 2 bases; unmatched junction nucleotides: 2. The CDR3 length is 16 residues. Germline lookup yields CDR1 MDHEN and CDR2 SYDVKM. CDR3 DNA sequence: TGTGCCAGCAGTTTAACTAGCGGGAGTTCCAAAAACATTCAGTACTTC. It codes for CASSLTSGSSKNIQYF.